A single sample is the source of the 30 T cell receptor beta chains below, sequenced in a study of blood T cells in healthy people across ages. A sample-barcoded 5' primer and a J-beta primer mix were used in a second PCR of about 6 to 11 cycles. Each CDR3 protein is one row after TCRdb ran MiXCR on the 5' RACE reads. The data show roughly 860,000 distinct CDR3 sequences, under 80% seen once. Sequencing was carried out using blood. These receptors all stem from a man younger than 45 in good health.

The V gene is TRBV7-2, the J gene TRBJ2-7, with a possible D match to TRBD1 (5 bases). Trimming left V 5 bases short and J 1 base short, with 12 bases between. CDR1 and CDR2 (germline): SGHTA, FQGNSA. The CDR3 spans 14 residues. The CDR3 nucleotides are TGTGCCAGCAGCAACTTCCAGGGTTCCTACGAGCAGTACTTC. It yields the protein CASSNFQGSYEQYF.

The chain combines TRBV12-3 or TRBV12-4 with TRBJ1-4, with D unresolved. This CDR3 spans 14 amino acids. Deletions cut 7 bases from V and 6 bases from J, with 15 bases between. The CDR3 sequence: CASTPESNYEKLFF. DNA for the CDR3: TGTGCCAGCACCCCGGAAAGTAATTATGAAAAACTGTTTTTT.

The chain recombines TRBV20-1 with TRBJ2-3; 10 bases agree with TRBD2. The germline V gene encodes CDR1 DFQATT and CDR2 SNEGSKA (reference sequence). The CDR3 is made up of 16 amino acids. Trimming at V came to 1 base and at J to 4 bases, leaving 8 bases not matched to a gene. The CDR3 is CSARVETSGVADTQYF. The DNA for the CDR3 is TGCAGTGCTAGAGTTGAAACTAGCGGGGTGGCAGATACGCAGTATTTT.

The V and J genes are TRBV7-3 and TRBJ2-3, with unresolved D. Trimming left V 5 bases short and J 1 base short, with 7 bases between. Germline loops: CDR1 SGHTA, CDR2 FQGTGA. This CDR3 comprises 13 residues. For the CDR3, the DNA is TGTGCCAGCAGCGGAATGGGCACAGATACGCAGTATTTT. It specifies CASSGMGTDTQYF.

The J gene is TRBJ1-2, the V gene TRBV3-1; TRBD1 might be the D (5 bases). With 0 bases removed from V and 4 bases from J, the gap between germline ends came to 9 bases. This CDR3 is built from 14 residues. Per germline, CDR1 LGHDT and CDR2 YNNKEL (reference sequence). The CDR3 loop is CASSQEGGGYGYTF. The DNA of the CDR3 is TGTGCCAGCAGCCAAGAGGGGGGGGGCTATGGCTACACCTTC.

A few counts support this clonotype. The chain joins TRBV14 to TRBJ2-7; D unclear. The V gene's germline CDR1 is SGHDN and CDR2 FVKESK. This CDR3 is 14 amino acids long. V was pared by 1 base and J by 0 bases, with 7 bases between. The CDR3 DNA reads as TGTGCCAGCAGCCAAGTCCACGGCTCCTACGAGCAGTACTTC. It translates to CASSQVHGSYEQYF.

This chain links TRBV27 with TRBJ1-5, with D maybe TRBD1 (5 bases). The germline V gene encodes CDR1 MNHEY and CDR2 SMNVEV (reference sequence). The CDR3 spans 15 residues. Trimming removed 2 bases from V and 1 base from J, with 9 bases in between. CDR3 sequence reads: CASSLEGMSNQPQHF. CDR3 sequence (DNA): TGTGCCAGCAGTTTAGAGGGGATGAGCAATCAGCCCCAGCATTTT.

A word on this clonotype: Since a much larger clone is just one base distant, this may be a read error. The genes are TRBV4-3 and TRBJ2-5; D gene ambiguous. This CDR3 is built from 15 residues. V was trimmed by 3 bases and J by 6 bases, leaving 17 bases between them. From germline, CDR1 is LGHNA and CDR2 YSLEER. Here the CDR3 DNA reads TGCGCCAGCAGCCACGAATCTACCGACTTTCAGACCCAGTACTTC. Translation: CASSHESTDFQTQYF.

This clonotype occurred a few times. V is TRBV6-5 and J is TRBJ2-1; no definite D call. The length of the CDR3 is 11 residues. Trimming cost V 6 bases and J 14 bases, with 14 bases left between them. The germline CDR1 and CDR2 sequences are MNHEY and SVGAGI. The CDR3 region is CASRSRRREFF. The DNA of the CDR3 is TGTGCCAGCAGGTCGAGGCGAAGGGAGTTCTTC.

This chain joins TRBV15 and TRBJ2-5; the match to TRBD2 covers 9 bases. The CDR3 is made up of 19 amino acids. Germline CDR1 and CDR2: LNHNV and YYDKDF (reference sequence). V gave up 0 bases and J gave up 4 bases; unmatched junction bases: 15. The DNA for the CDR3 is TGTGCCACCAGCAGAGAGAGACCCCTTGGAGCGGGGGGTAGAGAGACCCAGTACTTC. Protein sequence: CATSRERPLGAGGRETQYF.

The rearrangement uses TRBV2 and TRBJ2-1; D is uncertain. V shed 6 bases and J shed 3 bases, with 9 bases lying between them. The CDR3 length is 13 residues. Per the germline V gene, CDR1 is SNHLY and CDR2 is FYNNEI. The CDR3 sequence: CASRAGNYNEQFF. The CDR3 DNA is TGTGCCAGCAGGGCCGGTAACTACAATGAGCAGTTCTTC.

The genes are TRBV27 and TRBJ2-7; a possible D gene is TRBD1 (6 bases). V lost 7 bases to trimming and J lost 1 base, with 11 bases between them. CDR1 is MNHEY and CDR2 is SMNVEV in the germline V gene (reference sequence). This CDR3 is built from 13 residues. CDR3: CASTKGDSYEQYF. CDR3 nucleotide sequence: TGTGCCAGCACGAAGGGGGATTCCTACGAGCAGTACTTC.

This clonotype came up a few times. At one boundary the junction diverges from the germline segment, which might be a read error. The gene calls are TRBV27 and TRBJ2-1; 10 bases agree with TRBD2. This CDR3 contains 16 residues. Per germline, CDR1 MNHEY and CDR2 SMNVEV (reference sequence). CDR3 in DNA: TGTGCCAGCAGTTTAGCGCTAGCGGGGGCCTACAGTGAGCAGTTCTTC. Translating it yields CASSLALAGAYSEQFF.

The V gene is TRBV27, the J gene TRBJ2-5; a possible D gene is TRBD1 (6 bases). This CDR3 is 15 amino acids long. Germline loops: CDR1 MNHEY, CDR2 SMNVEV (reference sequence). V was trimmed by 3 bases and J by 4 bases, leaving 15 bases between them. The CDR3 DNA is TGTGCCAGCAGTTTCTACAGGGCAGGGTTAGAGACCCAGTACTTC. Protein: CASSFYRAGLETQYF.

The V gene is TRBV6-1, the J gene TRBJ2-3, with D tentatively TRBD2 (5 bases). The CDR3 length is 14 residues. CDR1 is MNHNS, CDR2 SASEGT, per germline. Trimming shortened V by 10 bases and J by 6 bases, and 20 bases separated the two germline ends. CDR3 in amino acids: CATRNSGAPDTQYF. The DNA of the CDR3 is TGTGCCACCAGGAACAGCGGCGCACCGGATACGCAGTATTTT.

The chain carries TRBV27 and TRBJ2-4, with TRBD1 identical over 10 bases. The CDR3 extends over 17 amino acids. V trimming: 1 base; J trimming: 6 bases; junction bases outside the gene matches: 9. Germline V gene lookup returns CDR1 MNHEY and CDR2 SMNVEV (reference sequence). CDR3 in DNA: TGTGCCAGCAGTTTATTTGGACAGGGGGGATGGGGAAACATTCAGTACTTC. It is translated as CASSLFGQGGWGNIQYF.

In DNA form, the CDR3 reads TGTGCCAGCAGCCCTTGGGACAGCAAAGAGACCCAGTACTTC. Translating gives CASSPWDSKETQYF. The chain links TRBV7-8 to TRBJ2-5, with 7 bases matching TRBD1. J gave up 3 bases and V 5 bases, and 6 bases lay outside the gene matches. Germline V gives CDR1 SGHVS, CDR2 FQNEAQ. CDR3 length: 14 amino acids.

The chain links TRBV15 to TRBJ2-1; D is uncertain. This CDR3 has 12 residues. Trimming shortened V by 4 bases and J by 5 bases, and 6 bases separated the two germline ends. CDR1 and CDR2 from the germline V gene are LNHNV and YYDKDF (reference sequence). The DNA of the CDR3 is TGTGCCACCAGCAACCCCGACAATGAGCAGTTCTTC. Its translation: CATSNPDNEQFF.

The J gene is TRBJ2-4, the V gene TRBV9; D remains ambiguous. Germline V gives CDR1 SGDLS, CDR2 YYNGEE. Trimming shortened V by 0 bases and J by 1 base, and 11 bases separated the two germline ends. The CDR3 has 16 residues. CDR3 sequence (DNA): TGTGCCAGCAGCGTAGGTGCTCAACAGGCCAAAAACATTCAGTACTTC. Protein: CASSVGAQQAKNIQYF.

The chain uses TRBV3-1 and TRBJ2-5, with D uncertain. The CDR3 runs to 15 residues. Germline assignment: CDR1 LGHDT and CDR2 YNNKEL (reference sequence). V was cut by 3 bases and J by 5 bases, with 16 bases left in between. The CDR3 nucleotides are TGTGCCAGCAGCCAGGAATACCCCCTTGTGGAGACCCAGTACTTC. Its protein is CASSQEYPLVETQYF.

Concerning this clonotype: A read error may produce the germline difference seen at one junction end. The V gene is TRBV6-4, the J gene TRBJ1-2; D is possibly TRBD1 (5 bases). The length of the CDR3 is 14 residues. Per germline, CDR1 MRHNA and CDR2 SNTAGT. CDR3 sequence: CACGPAGTTYGYTF. CDR3 bases: TGTGCCTGCGGTCCGGCAGGGACTACCTATGGCTATACCTTC.

V is TRBV11-1 and J is TRBJ2-6; the D gene is possibly TRBD1 (5 bases). Germline V CDR1 and CDR2: SGHAT, FQDESV (reference sequence). Trimming removed 5 bases at V and 0 bases at J, with 8 bases between. The CDR3 totals 15 residues. In nucleotides, the CDR3 is TGTGCCAGCAGCGCAGGGATCTCTGGGGCCAACGTCCTGACTTTC. Its translation: CASSAGISGANVLTF. The entire variable domain, with the rest obtained from reference TRBV11-1 and TRBJ2-6, is as follows: EAEVAQSPRYKITEKSQAVAFWCDPISGHATLYWYRQILGQGPELLVQFQDESVVDDSQLPKDRFSAERLKGVDSTLKIQPAELGDSAMYLCASSAGISGANVLTFGAGSRLTVL.

This clonotype was counted between two and nine times. The CDR3 bases are TGTGCCAGCAGCTTAGGACTAGCGGGGGAAGAGCAGTACTTC. Translated: CASSLGLAGEEQYF. This chain connects TRBV7-2 to TRBJ2-7, with TRBD2 matching over 12 bases. The length of the CDR3 is 14 residues. V shed 1 base and J 7 bases; nucleotides not matched to a gene: 2. The germline V gene encodes CDR1 SGHTA and CDR2 FQGNSA.

This clonotype was seen a few times. This chain uses TRBV4-3 with TRBJ2-4; possibly TRBD2 for D (5 bases). The J call may be incorrect, as the DNA end agrees better with TRBJ2-7. The CDR3 is 13 residues long. Germline CDR1 reads LGHNA; CDR2 reads YSLEER. CDR3 bases: TGCGCCAGCAGCCAGGCAGCGGCCTACGAGCAGTACTTC. Its protein product is CASSQAAAYEQYF.

The rearrangement links TRBV4-2 to TRBJ2-3, with a tentative D call TRBD2 (5 bases). CDR1 and CDR2 (germline): LGHNA, YNFKEQ. The CDR3 is made up of 15 amino acids. V lost 0 bases to trimming and J lost 6 bases, with 13 bases between them. The CDR3 coding sequence is TGTGCCAGCAGCCAAGAGGGAGCTAACACGGATACGCAGTATTTT. This sequence encodes CASSQEGANTDTQYF.

The rearrangement joins TRBV15 to TRBJ1-5; D uncertain. The CDR3 loop spans 15 amino acids. Germline CDR1 LNHNV, CDR2 YYDKDF (reference sequence). V dropped 0 bases and J dropped 0 bases, with 6 bases sitting between them. The CDR3 spells CATSRDINSNQPQHF. The CDR3 DNA follows: TGTGCCACCAGCAGAGACATAAATAGCAATCAGCCCCAGCATTTT.

The chain uses TRBV11-2 and TRBJ1-2, with a tentative D call TRBD1 (6 bases). Germline CDR1 reads SGHAT; CDR2 reads FQNNGV. Trimming stripped 1 base from V and 4 bases from J, with 13 bases between. This CDR3 comprises 15 residues. The CDR3 loop reads CASSLGGRGLYGYTF. Written as DNA, the CDR3 is TGTGCCAGCAGCTTAGGAGGTCGGGGGCTCTATGGCTACACCTTC. Full variable domain (outside the CDR3, taken from reference TRBV11-2 and TRBJ1-2): EAGVAQSPRYKIIEKRQSVAFWCNPISGHATLYWYQQILGQGPKLLIQFQNNGVVDDSQLPKDRFSAERLKGVDSTLKIQPAKLEDSAVYLCASSLGGRGLYGYTFGSGTRLTVV.

This clonotype was observed a few times. The rearrangement links TRBV4-3 to TRBJ1-2, with unresolved D. Germline V gives CDR1 LGHNA, CDR2 YSLEER. The CDR3 has 14 residues. Trimming cost V 1 base and J 7 bases, with 13 bases left between them. CDR3 amino acids: CASSQGGLAGGYTF. The CDR3 coding sequence is TGCGCCAGCAGCCAAGGAGGCCTCGCCGGTGGCTACACCTTC.

The chain is built from TRBV19 and TRBJ2-7; D not certain. This CDR3 spans 15 amino acids. Germline V gene lookup returns CDR1 LNHDA and CDR2 SQIVND (reference sequence). V was pared by 2 bases and J by 1 base, with 12 bases between. The CDR3 here is CASSIIAGASYEQYF. For the CDR3, the DNA is TGTGCCAGTAGTATAATAGCTGGAGCTTCCTACGAGCAGTACTTC.

V usage is TRBV12-3 or TRBV12-4 and J usage is TRBJ1-1, with 9 bases that match TRBD1. This CDR3 has 18 amino acids. V lost 3 bases and J lost 5; bases outside the gene matches: 16. The CDR3 protein is CASSLFSPTGGIRTEAFF. CDR3 nucleotides: TGTGCCAGCAGTTTGTTTTCCCCGACAGGGGGGATTCGGACTGAAGCTTTCTTT.